These T cell receptor beta chains were read from a single sample in a study of regulatory T cells in long-lasting Graves disease. MiXCR was run by TCRdb on the multiplex PCR reads, yielding one entry per CDR3 protein. Of about 420,000 distinct CDR3 sequences in the sample, approximately 16% were seen once. This sample was shared with a second study, whose subject was T cells in Graves' hyperthyroidism and ophthalmopathy.

Source: peripheral blood mononuclear cells (PBMCs), taken at new diagnosis, from a patient treated with antithyroid drugs. All receptors derive from a woman aged 18 to 35 with Graves disease. CDR3s include the opening cysteine and the closing phenylalanine or tryptophan. D genes are given only for firm matches. Clone size appears in some rows only: once, few, many, or a class for an expanded clone.

d_gene	j_gene	abundance	v_gene	CDR3nt	CDR3aa
TRBD2	TRBJ2-5	NA	TRBV6-2/TRBV6-3	TGTGCCAGCAGCCAGCCCAAGATAGGAGGACTAGCGGGACAAGAGACCCAGTACTTC	CASSQPKIGGLAGQETQYF
TRBD2	TRBJ2-3	many	TRBV7-9	TGTGCCAGCAGCTCCCGCAGGACTAGCGGGAGGGCCGCAGATACGCAGTATTTT	CASSSRRTSGRAADTQYF
NA	TRBJ2-1	few	TRBV9	TGTGCCAGCACCCCCCAGGGACGGGGGGCCCTGACCTACAATGAGCAGTTCTTC	CASTPQGRGALTYNEQFF
TRBD1	TRBJ2-7	few	TRBV18	TGTGCCAGCTCACCACTCCCGACAGGGGGCAAATACGAGCAGTACTTC	CASSPLPTGGKYEQYF
TRBD1	TRBJ2-7	many	TRBV12-3/TRBV12-4	TGTGCCAGCAGGTTACAGGGGCCCTACGAGCAGTACTTC	CASRLQGPYEQYF
NA	TRBJ2-5	many	TRBV29-1	TGCAGCGTTGATGGGACGGTACCACACGGGGAGACCCAGTACTTC	CSVDGTVPHGETQYF
TRBD2	TRBJ2-7	NA	TRBV7-9	TGTGCCAGCAGCTTAGCGGGGTCTAGCGGGAGAAGGGGTAGATCCTACGAGCAGTACTTC	CASSLAGSSGRRGRSYEQYF
NA	TRBJ2-7	NA	TRBV29-1	TGCAGCGTTGAAGTCGGGGACGGGACCTACGAGCAGTACTTC	CSVEVGDGTYEQYF
TRBD2	TRBJ2-3	many	TRBV20-1	TGCAGTGCGTGGGGCGGGAGGGTTACGCAGTATTTT	CSAWGGRVTQYF
NA	TRBJ2-5	many	TRBV20-1	TGCAGTGCAGAAGGGACCGAAGGGCAGGGGACCCAGTACTTC	CSAEGTEGQGTQYF
NA	TRBJ2-4	NA	TRBV9	TGTGCCAGCAGCCCACAGGGTTCGGGTACCAAAAACATTCAGTACTTC	CASSPQGSGTKNIQYF
NA	TRBJ1-2	many	TRBV28	TGTGCCAGCAGTTTATTGGGGGGCCTTGGCTACACCTTC	CASSLLGGLGYTF
NA	TRBJ2-7	many	TRBV20-1	TGCAGTGCTAGAGATTTGGGGGGCGCCTACGAGCAGTACTTC	CSARDLGGAYEQYF
NA	TRBJ1-6	once	TRBV12-3/TRBV12-4	TGTGCCAGCAGGGGGGACCTCGGGTCACCCCTCCACTTT	CASRGDLGSPLHF
NA	TRBJ2-7	few	TRBV12-3/TRBV12-4	TGTGCCAGCAGCGCTGGGGTCTACGAGCAGTACTTC	CASSAGVYEQYF
NA	TRBJ2-2	few	TRBV30	TGTGCCTGGAGTGTCTCTAGCACCGGGGAGCTGTTTTTT	CAWSVSSTGELFF
TRBD1	TRBJ1-2	NA	TRBV5-5	TGTGCCAGCAGGAATCAAAATGGACAGGGAGTTGTCTATGGCTACACCTTC	CASRNQNGQGVVYGYTF
NA	TRBJ2-7	NA	TRBV5-1	TGCGCCAGCAGCTTGGCTGATTCCCTCTACGAGCAGTACTTC	CASSLADSLYEQYF
NA	TRBJ2-5	many	TRBV20-1	TGCAGTGCTAGAGATCAGAAGACCCAGTACTTC	CSARDQKTQYF
NA	TRBJ2-5	many	TRBV28	TGTGCCAGCAGCTCTTCTCGTCAGGGGTACGAGACCCAGTACTTC	CASSSSRQGYETQYF
NA	TRBJ1-1	many	TRBV28	TGTGCCAGCAGGGGTGGTGGGTGGAACACTGAAGCTTTCTTT	CASRGGGWNTEAFF
NA	TRBJ2-5	many	TRBV5-1	TGCGCCAGCAGCTTTGGGCCAGGGGTGTCATTAGAGACCCAGTACTTC	CASSFGPGVSLETQYF
NA	TRBJ1-1	many	TRBV7-3	TGTGCCAGCAGTTTGTGGCAGAACACTGAAGCTTTCTTT	CASSLWQNTEAFF
NA	TRBJ2-5	NA	TRBV12-3/TRBV12-4	TGTGCCAGCAGTGAGACAGTTCAGGGGGAGACCCAGTACTTC	CASSETVQGETQYF
NA	TRBJ2-6	few	TRBV6-4	TGTGCCAGCGGGGCAGGGCTCTCTACTGGGGCCAACGTCCTGACTTTC	CASGAGLSTGANVLTF
NA	TRBJ2-1	NA	TRBV5-5	TGTGCCAGCAGCCCAGTAGGACAGCCGTACGGCGATGAGCAGTTCTTC	CASSPVGQPYGDEQFF
NA	TRBJ2-1	many	TRBV7-9	TGTGCCAGCAGCTTAAGTTGGGGCAAAAACAATGAGCAGTTCTTC	CASSLSWGKNNEQFF
TRBD2	TRBJ2-1	few	TRBV12-3/TRBV12-4	TGTGCCAGCAGTTTACTCGGGACTAGCGCCAGCTCCTACAATGAGCAGTTCTTC	CASSLLGTSASSYNEQFF
NA	TRBJ1-1	many	TRBV7-2	TGTGCCAGCAGCTTAGCGGAGGGAATCTGGACTTTCTTT	CASSLAEGIWTFF
TRBD2	TRBJ2-1	many	TRBV5-4	TGTGCCAGCAGCTTGGAGGGGACTAGCGGGAGTGCCAATGAGCAGTTCTTC	CASSLEGTSGSANEQFF
NA	TRBJ2-3	NA	TRBV9	TGTGCCAGCAGCGCCGACAACACAGATACGCAGTATTTT	CASSADNTDTQYF
NA	TRBJ1-3	NA	TRBV6-2/TRBV6-3	TGTGCCAGCACCTCGGACAGTTACGGAAACACCATATATTTT	CASTSDSYGNTIYF
TRBD1	TRBJ1-2	few	TRBV5-6	TGTGCCAGCAGCTTGGGTTTCAGGGGGACTGGCTACACCTTC	CASSLGFRGTGYTF
NA	TRBJ2-7	few	TRBV18	TGTGCCAGCTCCGGGACGCACTACGAGCAGTACTTC	CASSGTHYEQYF
TRBD2	TRBJ2-7	NA	TRBV5-1	TGCGCCAGCAGCTCCCCAACGGGGGGGAGCTCCTACGAGCAGTACTTC	CASSSPTGGSSYEQYF
TRBD1	TRBJ2-3	NA	TRBV4-1	TGCGCCAGCAGCCAAGATCACAGGGGGCGCAAGCAGTATTTT	CASSQDHRGRKQYF
NA	TRBJ2-7	many	TRBV3-1	TGTGCCAGCAGCACCCAAGTTTCCTACGAGCAGTACTTC	CASSTQVSYEQYF
NA	TRBJ2-7	many	TRBV5-1	TGCGCCAGCAGCCCTACTAAAGGTACAGTTAAAATCTACGAGCAGTACTTC	CASSPTKGTVKIYEQYF
TRBD1	TRBJ1-1	many	TRBV3-1	TGTGCCAGCAGCCCAATTCGGGACAGGGGGACTGAAGCTTTCTTT	CASSPIRDRGTEAFF
NA	TRBJ1-5	many	TRBV15	TGTGCCACCAGCAACCTAGGGGTTGGATATCAGCCCCAGCATTTT	CATSNLGVGYQPQHF
NA	TRBJ2-1	NA	TRBV30	TGTGCCTGGAGTGCCTTCGGGGCAGACGATGAGCAGTTCTTC	CAWSAFGADDEQFF
TRBD1	TRBJ2-7	few	TRBV6-1	TGTGCCAGCACCAGACAGGGCCTTGAGCAGTACTTC	CASTRQGLEQYF
NA	TRBJ1-3	NA	TRBV28	TGTGCCAGCAGTTTATCCACACCTCGGGGAAACACCATATATTTT	CASSLSTPRGNTIYF
NA	TRBJ2-7	many	TRBV28	TGTGCCAGCAGCAGCCGCCGGGCTCCTACCTACGAGCAGTACTTC	CASSSRRAPTYEQYF
TRBD2	TRBJ2-7	NA	TRBV20-1	TGCAGTGCTAGAGACCTAAGACTAGCGGGAGGCTACGAGCAGTACTTC	CSARDLRLAGGYEQYF
NA	TRBJ2-7	NA	TRBV7-2	TGTGCCAGCAGCTTAGCCCCCGTGCACGAGCAGTACTTC	CASSLAPVHEQYF
NA	TRBJ2-1	NA	TRBV5-6	TGTGCCAGCAGCCCCTGGGGAGACAGGCCCTACAATGAGCAGTTCTTC	CASSPWGDRPYNEQFF
TRBD2	TRBJ2-1	few	TRBV6-1	TGTGCCAGCACCGTAGCGGGAATCTACAATGAGCAGTTCTTC	CASTVAGIYNEQFF
NA	TRBJ2-7	few	TRBV10-3	TGTGCCATCAGTGAGTCGTCCACATCCTACGAGCAGTACTTC	CAISESSTSYEQYF
TRBD1	TRBJ1-1	few	TRBV20-1	TGCAGTGCTAAACAGGGACAGGGGGCCGGGATGAACACTGAAGCTTTCTTT	CSAKQGQGAGMNTEAFF
NA	TRBJ2-3	many	TRBV15	TGTGCCAGCGAAGACTCAAACAAGATCGCGCAGTATTTT	CASEDSNKIAQYF
NA	TRBJ1-5	many	TRBV28	TGTGCCAGCAAGGACAGTAAGGTCCCACGAAATCAGCCCCAGCATTTT	CASKDSKVPRNQPQHF
NA	TRBJ2-3	many	TRBV18	TGTGCCAGCTCCCCACCGGGGACAGATACGCAGTATTTT	CASSPPGTDTQYF
NA	TRBJ1-6	few	TRBV6-2/TRBV6-3	TGTGCCAGCAGTCCCTCCTGGAATACCCTCCACTTT	CASSPSWNTLHF
TRBD2	TRBJ2-3	many	TRBV11-2	TGTGCCAGCAGCCGATCCCGACTAGCTGGGTCCCCAGATACGCAGTATTTT	CASSRSRLAGSPDTQYF